The next 9 T cell receptor beta chains were all read from a single sample in a study of CD4 T cells in relation to SARS-CoV-2 and coronaviruses. The antigens for these receptors are not known. CD4+ T cells from unexposed donors were obtained before the COVID-19 pandemic (2011-2018). Isolation of CD4+ T cells took place after nine to ten days in culture. The method was immunoSEQ multiplex PCR; TCRdb's version includes in-frame clones alone and lacks a portion of them. In the table there are 25,000 or so clones, over 60% of which are singletons. The sequenced sample consisted of CD4+ T cells from PBMCs, cultured in vitro. These receptors all come from a human donor in good health.

V is TRBV5-6 and J is TRBJ2-1; D is uncertain. Germline V CDR1 and CDR2: SGHDT, YYEEEE. Trimming shortened V by 7 bases and J by 5 bases, and 25 bases separated the two germline ends. This CDR3 comprises 17 residues. CDR3 residues: CASCVYLGLLSDNEQFF. CDR3 DNA: TGTGCCAGCTGCGTATATCTAGGTCTTCTATCCGACAATGAGCAGTTCTTC.

The chain recombines TRBV29-1 with TRBJ1-2, with D unclear. This CDR3 contains 12 residues. Germline CDR1 SQVTM, CDR2 ANQGSEA. The V end was cut by 3 bases, the J end by 2 bases, with 7 bases between. The CDR3 here is CSVDNANYGYTF. The CDR3 DNA follows: TGCAGCGTTGATAACGCCAACTATGGCTACACCTTC.

The chain uses TRBV10-3 and TRBJ2-3; 13 nucleotides match TRBD2. The CDR3 contains 16 residues. Germline V gives CDR1 ENHRY, CDR2 SYGVKD. Losses at the gene ends were 6 bases for V and 3 bases for J; bases not matched to a gene: 6. CDR3 protein: CAISSGLAGATDTQYF. CDR3 DNA: TGTGCCATCAGCTCAGGACTAGCGGGGGCAACAGATACGCAGTATTTT.

The V and J genes are TRBV5-4 and TRBJ1-2; a weak D match, TRBD1 (5 bases). V lost 4 bases and J lost 1, with 11 bases in between. Germline values: CDR1 SGHNT, CDR2 YYREEE (reference sequence). The CDR3 consists of 14 residues. The CDR3 loop reads CASSPSGGNYGYTF. CDR3 sequence (DNA): TGTGCCAGCAGCCCGTCGGGGGGTAACTATGGCTACACCTTC. The whole variable domain, remainder taken from reference TRBV5-4 and TRBJ1-2, is ETGVTQSPTHLIKTRGQQVTLRCSSQSGHNTVSWYQQALGQGPQFIFQYYREEENGRGNFPPRFSGLQFPNYSSELNVNALELDDSALYLCASSPSGGNYGYTFGSGTRLTVV.

The rearrangement joins TRBV6-5 to TRBJ2-5; 8 bases map to TRBD1. Trimming cost V 10 bases and J 5 bases; bases outside gene matches: 6. Germline V lookup: CDR1 MNHEY, CDR2 SVGAGI. The CDR3 extends over 12 amino acids. For the CDR3, the DNA is TGTGCCACCCAGGGGGCCGGGGAGACCCAGTACTTC. This translates into CATQGAGETQYF.

The gene calls are TRBV6-5 and TRBJ1-1; no clear D gene. In germline, CDR1 is MNHEY, CDR2 SVGAGI. The CDR3 covers 16 residues. V dropped 3 bases and J dropped 0 bases, with 14 bases sitting between them. The CDR3 DNA follows: TGTGCCAGCAGTTATCAGCTCGGGAACCTGAACACTGAAGCTTTCTTT. It codes for CASSYQLGNLNTEAFF.

This rearrangement joins TRBV5-6 to TRBJ2-7; D not resolved. The CDR3 extends over 13 amino acids. The ends were cut back, 2 bases at V and 7 bases at J, with 13 bases in the middle. Germline loops: CDR1 SGHDT, CDR2 YYEEEE. The CDR3 nucleotides read TGTGCCAGCAGCTTTCAGGACCTGGAGGAGCAGTACTTC. Residues: CASSFQDLEEQYF.

J is TRBJ2-3 and V is TRBV5-6, with 10 nucleotides matching TRBD1. Unmatched junction bases numbered 10, after V lost 4 bases and J lost 11 bases. The germline CDR1 and CDR2 sequences are SGHDT and YYEEEE. The CDR3 is 14 amino acids. The CDR3, as DNA: TGTGCCAGCAGCCTTTACGGGACAGGGGACCTGCAGTATTTT. Protein product: CASSLYGTGDLQYF.

Relative to its sample, this clone is medium-sized. This rearrangement joins TRBV19 to TRBJ1-5; 8 bases map to TRBD1. V gave up 5 bases and J gave up 4 bases; unmatched junction bases: 10. Germline V gives CDR1 LNHDA, CDR2 SQIVND (reference sequence). This CDR3 comprises 16 residues. CDR3 in amino acids: CASSGGAGGGNQPQHF. In DNA form, the CDR3 reads TGTGCCAGTAGTGGGGGGGCAGGGGGCGGGAATCAGCCCCAGCATTTT.